The 26 T cell receptor beta chains below all came from one sample that was sequenced in a study of cytomegalovirus exposure and HLA in healthy donors. The method was immunoSEQ multiplex PCR; TCRdb's version includes in-frame clones alone and lacks a portion of them. The table shows 90,000 to 100,000 clones, with 93% occurring only once. The source material was PBMCs. The receptor set was obtained from a woman in her 30s in good health and CMV-seropositive.

The chain joins TRBV20-1 to TRBJ2-5; D call uncertain. CDR1 and CDR2 (germline): DFQATT, SNEGSKA (reference sequence). Trimming shortened V by 5 bases and J by 7 bases, and 8 bases separated the two germline ends. The CDR3 runs to 10 residues. The CDR3 sequence: CSADFGTQYF. CDR3 nucleotide sequence: TGCAGTGCTGATTTCGGGACCCAGTACTTC.

The chain joins TRBV30 to TRBJ1-1; a weak D match, TRBD1 (6 bases). The CDR3 spans 17 residues. Deletions cut 0 bases from V and 0 bases from J, with 17 bases between. Germline CDR1 reads GTSNPN; CDR2 reads SVGIG (reference sequence). CDR3 region: CAWSVYEGRGVNTEAFF. In nucleotides, the CDR3 is TGTGCCTGGAGTGTATATGAGGGCAGGGGTGTGAACACTGAAGCTTTCTTT.

The rearrangement links TRBV28 to TRBJ1-5; no firm D call. Germline V lookup: CDR1 MDHEN, CDR2 SYDVKM. V lost 6 bases and J lost 0, with 12 bases in between. The CDR3 has 15 amino acids. CDR3 residues: CASRDGEYSNQPQHF. The DNA for the CDR3 is TGTGCCAGCAGAGACGGAGAGTATAGCAATCAGCCCCAGCATTTT.

This clone was recorded only once. For the CDR3, the DNA is TGTGCCAGCAGCTCCGCCCTTCTAAACACCGGGGAGCTGTTTTTT. Translating it yields CASSSALLNTGELFF. The rearrangement uses TRBV7-8 and TRBJ2-2; D is unclear. Germline loops: CDR1 SGHVS, CDR2 FQNEAQ. V lost 4 bases to trimming and J lost 2 bases, with 11 bases between them. The CDR3 has 15 residues.

CDR3 coding DNA: TGTGCCAGCAGCTTAGAGGGACAGGGATGGGGAGAGCAGTACTTC. Its translation: CASSLEGQGWGEQYF. The rearrangement joins TRBV11-2 to TRBJ2-7, with TRBD1 matching over 9 bases. CDR1 SGHAT and CDR2 FQNNGV come from the germline V gene. Losses at the gene ends were 0 bases for V and 7 bases for J; bases not matched to a gene: 7. The CDR3 spans 15 residues.

V gene TRBV11-2 combines with J gene TRBJ2-3; the match to TRBD2 covers 10 bases. V shed 9 bases, J shed 0 bases, and the junction held 6 bases outside the gene matches. Germline V gene data show CDR1 as SGHAT and CDR2 as FQNNGV. This CDR3 is 15 amino acids long. The CDR3 here is CASRLAGTSTDTQYF. CDR3 nucleotides: TGTGCCAGTCGACTAGCGGGTACTAGCACAGATACGCAGTATTTT.

This clone appeared once. This rearrangement joins TRBV13 to TRBJ2-6, with TRBD1 as a possible D gene (7 bases). Per germline, CDR1 PRHDT and CDR2 FYEKMQ (reference sequence). Trimming removed 5 bases at V and 0 bases at J, with 14 bases between. There are 17 residues in the CDR3. This CDR3 reads CASSRGDSNSGANVLTF. The CDR3 DNA reads as TGTGCCAGCAGCCGCGGGGACAGCAACTCTGGGGCCAACGTCCTGACTTTC.

A single count supports this clone. The chain couples TRBV6-1 to TRBJ1-4, with TRBD1 matching over 8 bases. CDR1 is MNHNS, CDR2 SASEGT, per germline. This CDR3 is built from 14 residues. V was pared by 6 bases and J by 6 bases, with 6 bases of the junction left unmatched. The CDR3 region has the DNA TGTGCCAGCAGGGTAACAGGGGGATATGAAAAACTGTTTTTT. Translation gives CASRVTGGYEKLFF.

The V gene is TRBV7-9, the J gene TRBJ1-5, with D possibly TRBD1 on 6 matching bases. The length of the CDR3 is 13 residues. Germline CDR1 and CDR2: SEHNR and FQNEAQ (reference sequence). With 4 bases removed from V and 8 bases from J, the gap between germline ends came to 12 bases. The CDR3 DNA is TGTGCCAGCAGCTCAACAGGGCTGGAGCCCCAGCATTTT. This gives the protein CASSSTGLEPQHF.

The rearrangement joins TRBV1 to TRBJ2-3; the table's TRBD2 call for D was not verified on the DNA. TRBV1 is a pseudogene locus. This CDR3 has 18 amino acids. CDR3 sequence: CTSSPGRVYSTPEGTQYF. The CDR3 DNA follows: TGCACCAGCAGCCCTGGAAGGGTGTACTCTACGCCAGAGGGTACGCAGTATTTT.

The genes are TRBV19 and TRBJ2-1; 7 bases fit TRBD2. J gave up 0 bases and V 5 bases, and 13 bases lay outside the gene matches. CDR3 size: 18 residues. The germline V gene encodes CDR1 LNHDA and CDR2 SQIVND (reference sequence). CDR3 nucleotides: TGTGCCAGTAGTCTGTGGGAGGGCCAAATGAGCTCCTACAATGAGCAGTTCTTC. Its protein is CASSLWEGQMSSYNEQFF.

This chain joins TRBV15 and TRBJ2-1; D ambiguous. There are 14 residues in the CDR3. In germline, CDR1 is LNHNV, CDR2 YYDKDF (reference sequence). V was pared by 5 bases and J by 4 bases, with 12 bases between. CDR3 loop: CATSPVRMYNEQFF. The CDR3, as DNA: TGTGCCACCAGCCCTGTGCGGATGTACAATGAGCAGTTCTTC.

This chain uses TRBV27 with TRBJ2-7, with a tentative D call TRBD1 (5 bases). The CDR3 length is 15 residues. Germline values: CDR1 MNHEY, CDR2 SMNVEV (reference sequence). V dropped 6 bases and J dropped 6 bases, with 21 bases sitting between them. The CDR3 DNA reads as TGTGCCAGCAGCCCAACTACAGGTTTGGCTTTCGAGCAGTACTTC. This sequence encodes CASSPTTGLAFEQYF.

J is TRBJ1-4 and V is TRBV14; 7 nucleotides align to TRBD1. The CDR3 has 15 amino acids. The germline CDR1 and CDR2 sequences are SGHDN and FVKESK. The junction had 6 bases not matched to a gene; V was cut back by 5 bases and J by 3 bases. The CDR3 DNA sequence: TGTGCCAGCAGCGTTCGACAGGGCGCTAATGAAAAACTGTTTTTT. Amino acids: CASSVRQGANEKLFF.

The chain carries TRBV11-1 and TRBJ2-5; 10 bases agree with TRBD2. Germline V gene lookup returns CDR1 SGHAT and CDR2 FQDESV (reference sequence). The V segment lost 1 base and the J segment 5 bases; nucleotides outside the gene matches: 7. The length of the CDR3 is 16 residues. CDR3 coding DNA: TGTGCCAGCAGCTTAGGGAGCGGGAGGGCCCGGGAGACCCAGTACTTC. Its protein is CASSLGSGRARETQYF. Combining the CDR3 with reference TRBV11-1 and TRBJ2-5 gives the whole variable domain EAEVAQSPRYKITEKSQAVAFWCDPISGHATLYWYRQILGQGPELLVQFQDESVVDDSQLPKDRFSAERLKGVDSTLKIQPAELGDSAMYLCASSLGSGRARETQYFGPGTRLLVL.

The chain is built from TRBV10-3 and TRBJ2-5, with TRBD1 as a possible D gene (6 bases). The CDR3 spans 11 residues. The V gene lost 10 bases and the J gene lost 5 bases, with 11 bases spanning the gap. Germline V gives CDR1 ENHRY, CDR2 SYGVKD. In DNA form, the CDR3 reads TGTGCCACGGGCCAGGGGGAGACCCAGTACTTC. Amino acid sequence: CATGQGETQYF.

The chain carries TRBV6-5 and TRBJ2-2; 9 nucleotides match TRBD2. Germline-derived CDR1 and CDR2 are MNHEY and SVGAGI. The junction had 6 bases not matched to a gene; V was cut back by 6 bases and J by 4 bases. This CDR3 comprises 15 residues. In DNA, the CDR3 is TGTGCCAGCAGCCCCAGCGGGAGGAGCACCGGGGAGCTGTTTTTT. Translating gives CASSPSGRSTGELFF.

J is TRBJ2-3 and V is TRBV29-1; D remains ambiguous. The CDR3 has 16 residues. Germline assignment: CDR1 SQVTM and CDR2 ANQGSEA. The V and J ends lost 4 bases and 0 bases respectively, with 17 bases between them. CDR3 DNA: TGCAGCGTTGGAACTCTCTTGCCTACTAGCACAGATACGCAGTATTTT. This translates into CSVGTLLPTSTDTQYF.

The chain couples TRBV5-1 to TRBJ2-7; TRBD1 might be the D (5 bases). This CDR3 is 13 amino acids long. Between the trimmed V and J ends, which lost 2 bases and 3 bases, there was a span of 9 bases. CDR1 is SGHRS, CDR2 YFSETQ, per germline. This chain's CDR3 is CASSFVRGYEQYF. The CDR3 DNA reads as TGCGCCAGCAGCTTCGTAAGGGGCTACGAGCAGTACTTC. The whole variable domain, filled in from reference TRBV5-1 and TRBJ2-7, reads KAGVTQTPRYLIKTRGQQVTLSCSPISGHRSVSWYQQTPGQGLQFLFEYFSETQRNKGNFPGRFSGRQFSNSRSEMNVSTLELGDSALYLCASSFVRGYEQYFGPGTRLTVT.

The rearrangement links TRBV7-2 to TRBJ1-2, with a possible D match to TRBD1 (5 bases). This CDR3 region has 14 residues. Between the trimmed V and J ends, which lost 1 base and 6 bases, there was a span of 12 bases. Germline assignment: CDR1 SGHTA and CDR2 FQGNSA. CDR3 loop: CASSLGQGSHGYTF. CDR3 nucleotide sequence: TGTGCCAGCAGCTTAGGGCAGGGAAGCCATGGCTACACCTTC.

The V and J genes are TRBV7-2 and TRBJ1-2, with 8 nucleotides matching TRBD1. Germline values: CDR1 SGHTA, CDR2 FQGNSA. CDR3 size: 15 residues. V lost 2 bases and J lost 7; bases outside the gene matches: 9. In DNA, the CDR3 is TGTGCCAGCAGCTTAACTCAGGGGGCATGGTTTGGCTACACCTTC. Amino acid sequence: CASSLTQGAWFGYTF.

The chain is built from TRBV19 and TRBJ2-1, with 9 bases matching TRBD2. The CDR3 runs to 17 residues. With 0 bases clipped from V and 1 base from J, the junction kept 4 bases outside the gene matches. CDR1 LNHDA and CDR2 SQIVND come from the germline V gene (reference sequence). In nucleotides, the CDR3 is TGTGCCAGTAGTATAGACCCGACTAGCGGTTCCTACAATGAGCAGTTCTTC. Its translation is CASSIDPTSGSYNEQFF.

CDR3 DNA: TGTGCCAGCAGTTTCGGACAGGATCGCGAGCAGTACTTC. This gives the protein CASSFGQDREQYF. The V call is TRBV6-5, the J call TRBJ2-7; 7 positions match TRBD1. J gave up 6 bases and V 4 bases, and 6 bases lay outside the gene matches. Germline V gene data show CDR1 as MNHEY and CDR2 as SVGAGI. The CDR3 is 13 residues long.

This clone was picked up one time. Germline and junction disagree at one end, which may indicate a read error. This chain uses TRBV10-1 with TRBJ2-7, with D unclear. This CDR3 has 14 amino acids. CDR1 is WNHNN and CDR2 is SYGVQD in the germline V gene (reference sequence). CDR3 DNA sequence: TGCGCCAGCAGTGAGCCCACCAGGTCCTCCGAGCAGTACTTC. Protein: CASSEPTRSSEQYF.

V usage is TRBV28 and J usage is TRBJ1-5; D not certain. Germline V lookup: CDR1 MDHEN, CDR2 SYDVKM. The V gene lost 7 bases and the J gene lost 7 bases, with 17 bases spanning the gap. The CDR3 sequence is 14 residues long. Here the CDR3 reads CASIESRGLQPQHF. CDR3 bases: TGTGCCAGCATCGAAAGCCGGGGTTTACAGCCCCAGCATTTT.

The chain carries TRBV19 and TRBJ2-5; 10 nucleotides align to TRBD1. Trimming at V came to 4 bases and at J to 4 bases, leaving 6 bases not matched to a gene. The CDR3 sequence is 15 residues long. Germline loops: CDR1 LNHDA, CDR2 SQIVND (reference sequence). In DNA form, the CDR3 reads TGTGCCAGTAGTAGACAGGGGGCAACGGGAGAGACCCAGTACTTC. This sequence encodes CASSRQGATGETQYF. Full variable domain (rest looked up from reference TRBV19 and TRBJ2-5): DGGITQSPKYLFRKEGQNVTLSCEQNLNHDAMYWYRQDPGQGLRLIYYSQIVNDFQKGDIAEGYSVSREKKESFPLTVTSAQKNPTAFYLCASSRQGATGETQYFGPGTRLLVL.